The entry below gives a single TCR beta chain sequence along with its context. Its antigen remains unidentified. Use of 60 Vbeta and 13 Jbeta primers characterized the PCR. Generated by immunoSEQ multiplex PCR, the TCRdb table keeps only in-frame clones and is missing some. Here the sample spans 200,000 to 250,000 clones, 78% being singletons. The record originates from a study of cytomegalovirus exposure and HLA in healthy donors. Findings of the study overall: As a later analysis showed, a missense DCLRE1C variant was linked to trimming of TCR beta V- and J-genes. Associated with cytomegalovirus, according to the listing, were fewer than 200 TCR beta chains. Being productive about 87% or about 30% of the time was typical of most TCR beta V segments in an earlier analysis. By HLA locus, TCR association rates varied in a later analysis, with DRB1 showing the most and HLA-C the fewest.

The sample was PBMCs. This clonotype was sampled from a boy younger than 18 in good health and CMV-seronegative.

CDR3 in amino acids: CASSYQGILGYTF. CDR3 DNA sequence: TGTGCCAGCAGTTATCAGGGCATCCTTGGCTACACCTTC. The gene calls are TRBV6-5 and TRBJ1-2, with TRBD1 as a possible D gene (5 bases). Germline CDR1 and CDR2: MNHEY and SVGAGI. V lost 3 bases to trimming and J lost 7 bases, with 12 bases between them. This CDR3 is 13 amino acids long.